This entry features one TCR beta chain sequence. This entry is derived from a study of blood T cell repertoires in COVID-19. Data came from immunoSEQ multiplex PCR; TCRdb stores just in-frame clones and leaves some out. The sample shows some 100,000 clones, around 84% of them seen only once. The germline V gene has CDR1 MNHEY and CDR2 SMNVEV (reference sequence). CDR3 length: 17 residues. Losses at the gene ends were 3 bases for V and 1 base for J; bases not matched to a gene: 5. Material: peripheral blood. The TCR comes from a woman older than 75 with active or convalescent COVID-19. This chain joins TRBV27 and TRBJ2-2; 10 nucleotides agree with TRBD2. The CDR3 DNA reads TGTGCCAGCAGTTTCCTAGCGGGAGAGAAGAACACCGGGGAGCTGTTTTTT. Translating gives CASSFLAGEKNTGELFF.